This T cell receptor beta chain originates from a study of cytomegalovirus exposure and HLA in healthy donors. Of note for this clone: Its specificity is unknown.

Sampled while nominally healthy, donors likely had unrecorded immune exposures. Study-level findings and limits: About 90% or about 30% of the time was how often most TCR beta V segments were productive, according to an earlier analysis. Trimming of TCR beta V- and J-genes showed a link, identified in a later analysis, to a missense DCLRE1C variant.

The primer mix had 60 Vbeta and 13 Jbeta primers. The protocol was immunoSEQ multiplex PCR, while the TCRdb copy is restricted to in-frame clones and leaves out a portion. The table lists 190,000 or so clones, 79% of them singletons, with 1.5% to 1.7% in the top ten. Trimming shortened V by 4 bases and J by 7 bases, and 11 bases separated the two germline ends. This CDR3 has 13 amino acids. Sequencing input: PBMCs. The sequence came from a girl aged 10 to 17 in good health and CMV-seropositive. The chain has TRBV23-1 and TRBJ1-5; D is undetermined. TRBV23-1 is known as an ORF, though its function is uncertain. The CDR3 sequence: CASSPPKWQPQHF. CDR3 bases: TGCGCCAGCAGTCCACCTAAGTGGCAGCCCCAGCATTTT.